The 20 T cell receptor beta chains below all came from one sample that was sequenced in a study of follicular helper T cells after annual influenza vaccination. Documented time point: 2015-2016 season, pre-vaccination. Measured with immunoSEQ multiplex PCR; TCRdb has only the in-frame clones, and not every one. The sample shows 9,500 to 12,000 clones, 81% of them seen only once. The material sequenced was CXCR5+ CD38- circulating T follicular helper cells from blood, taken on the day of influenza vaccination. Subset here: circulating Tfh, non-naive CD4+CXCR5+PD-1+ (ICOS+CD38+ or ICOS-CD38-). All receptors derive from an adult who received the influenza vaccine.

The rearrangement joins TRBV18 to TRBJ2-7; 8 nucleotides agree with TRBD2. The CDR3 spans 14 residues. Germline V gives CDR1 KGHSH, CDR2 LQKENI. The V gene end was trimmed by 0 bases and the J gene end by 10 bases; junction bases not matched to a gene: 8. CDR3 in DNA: TGTGCCAGCTCACCACCCCAGCGGGGGTCCGTTCAGTACTTC. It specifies CASSPPQRGSVQYF.

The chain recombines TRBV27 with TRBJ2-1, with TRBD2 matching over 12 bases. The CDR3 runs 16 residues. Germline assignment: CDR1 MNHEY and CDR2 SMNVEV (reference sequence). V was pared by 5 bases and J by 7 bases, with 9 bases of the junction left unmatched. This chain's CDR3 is CASSILTSGGRNEQFF. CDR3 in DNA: TGTGCCAGCAGTATCCTGACTAGCGGGGGAAGGAATGAGCAGTTCTTC.

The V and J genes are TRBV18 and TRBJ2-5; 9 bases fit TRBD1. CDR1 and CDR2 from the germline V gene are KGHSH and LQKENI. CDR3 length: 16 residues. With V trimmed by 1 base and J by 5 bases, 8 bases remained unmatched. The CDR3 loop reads CASSPRNRGQGETQYF. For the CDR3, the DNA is TGTGCCAGCTCACCACGGAACAGGGGGCAGGGGGAGACCCAGTACTTC.

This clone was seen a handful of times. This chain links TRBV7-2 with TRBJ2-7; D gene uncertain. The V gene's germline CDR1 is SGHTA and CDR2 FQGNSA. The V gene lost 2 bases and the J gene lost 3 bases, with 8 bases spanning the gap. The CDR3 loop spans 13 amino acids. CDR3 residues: CASSLKGRYEQYF. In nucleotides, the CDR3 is TGTGCCAGCAGCTTAAAGGGCCGCTACGAGCAGTACTTC.

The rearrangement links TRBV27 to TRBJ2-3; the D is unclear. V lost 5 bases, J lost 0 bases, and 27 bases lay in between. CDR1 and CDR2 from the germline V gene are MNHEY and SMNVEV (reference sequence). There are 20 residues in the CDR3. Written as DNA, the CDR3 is TGTGCCAGCAGTCGCCTATCCCCCGTAGGGCCAACCTCTAGCACAGATACGCAGTATTTT. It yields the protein CASSRLSPVGPTSSTDTQYF.

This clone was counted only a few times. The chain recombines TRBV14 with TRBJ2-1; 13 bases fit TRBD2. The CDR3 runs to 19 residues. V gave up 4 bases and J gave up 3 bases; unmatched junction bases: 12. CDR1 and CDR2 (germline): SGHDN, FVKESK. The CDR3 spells CASSPHRGTSGTHYNEQFF. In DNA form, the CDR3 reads TGTGCCAGCAGCCCACACCGTGGGACTAGCGGGACCCACTACAATGAGCAGTTCTTC.

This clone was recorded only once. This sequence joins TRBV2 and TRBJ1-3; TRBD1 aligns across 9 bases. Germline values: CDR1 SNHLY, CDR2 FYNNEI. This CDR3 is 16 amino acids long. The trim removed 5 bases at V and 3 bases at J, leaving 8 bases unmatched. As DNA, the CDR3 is TGTGCCAGCAGTCGAGAACAGGGGGCGGGTGGAAACACCATATATTTT. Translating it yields CASSREQGAGGNTIYF.

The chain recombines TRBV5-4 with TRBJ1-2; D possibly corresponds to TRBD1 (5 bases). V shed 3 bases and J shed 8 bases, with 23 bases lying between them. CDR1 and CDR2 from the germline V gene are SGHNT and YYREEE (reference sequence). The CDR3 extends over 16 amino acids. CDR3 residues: CASSSAGRGNHRGYTF. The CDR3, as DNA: TGTGCCAGCAGCTCCGCCGGACGGGGGAATCATCGAGGCTACACCTTC. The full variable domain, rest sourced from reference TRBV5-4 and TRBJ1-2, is ETGVTQSPTHLIKTRGQQVTLRCSSQSGHNTVSWYQQALGQGPQFIFQYYREEENGRGNFPPRFSGLQFPNYSSELNVNALELDDSALYLCASSSAGRGNHRGYTFGSGTRLTVV.

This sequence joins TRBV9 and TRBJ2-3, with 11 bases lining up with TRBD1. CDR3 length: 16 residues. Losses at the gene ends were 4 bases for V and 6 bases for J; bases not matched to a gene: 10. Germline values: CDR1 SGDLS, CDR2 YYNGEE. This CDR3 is CASSPGTGGLRDTQYF. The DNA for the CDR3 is TGTGCCAGCAGCCCCGGGACAGGGGGACTTCGCGATACGCAGTATTTT.

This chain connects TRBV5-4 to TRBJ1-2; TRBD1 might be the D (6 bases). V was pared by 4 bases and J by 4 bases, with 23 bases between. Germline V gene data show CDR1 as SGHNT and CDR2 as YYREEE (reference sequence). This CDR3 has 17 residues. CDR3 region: CASSPNTGARFFYGYTF. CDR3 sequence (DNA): TGTGCCAGCAGCCCAAATACGGGGGCGCGTTTTTTCTATGGCTACACCTTC.

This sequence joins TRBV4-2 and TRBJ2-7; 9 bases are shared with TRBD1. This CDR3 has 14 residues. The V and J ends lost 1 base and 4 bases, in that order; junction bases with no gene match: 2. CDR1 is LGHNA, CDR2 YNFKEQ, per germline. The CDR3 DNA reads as TGTGCCAGCAGCCAAGGGACAGGGGAGTACGAGCAGTACTTC. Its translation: CASSQGTGEYEQYF.

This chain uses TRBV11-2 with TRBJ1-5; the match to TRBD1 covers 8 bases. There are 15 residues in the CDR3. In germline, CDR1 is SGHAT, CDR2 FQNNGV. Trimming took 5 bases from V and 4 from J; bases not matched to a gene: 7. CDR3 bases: TGTGCCAGCAGCCAGTCCGGACAGGGTAATCAGCCCCAGCATTTT. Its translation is CASSQSGQGNQPQHF.

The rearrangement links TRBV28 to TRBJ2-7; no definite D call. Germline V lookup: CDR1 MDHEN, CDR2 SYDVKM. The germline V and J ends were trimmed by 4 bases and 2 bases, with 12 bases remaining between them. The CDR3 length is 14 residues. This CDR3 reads CASSSSTTPYEQYF. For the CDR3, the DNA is TGTGCCAGCAGTTCCTCCACTACACCCTACGAGCAGTACTTC. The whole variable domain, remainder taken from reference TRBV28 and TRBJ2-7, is DVKVTQSSRYLVKRTGEKVFLECVQDMDHENMFWYRQDPGLGLRLIYFSYDVKMKEKGDIPEGYSVSREKKERFSLILESASTNQTSMYLCASSSSTTPYEQYFGPGTRLTVT.

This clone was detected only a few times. The CDR3 nucleotides read TGTGCCAGCAGGATACAGGAGACCACTAACTATGGCTACACCTTC. It yields the protein CASRIQETTNYGYTF. This chain links TRBV6-1 with TRBJ1-2; possibly TRBD1 for D (5 bases). This CDR3 spans 15 amino acids. From germline, CDR1 is MNHNS and CDR2 SASEGT. Trimming removed 6 bases at V and 0 bases at J, with 14 bases between.

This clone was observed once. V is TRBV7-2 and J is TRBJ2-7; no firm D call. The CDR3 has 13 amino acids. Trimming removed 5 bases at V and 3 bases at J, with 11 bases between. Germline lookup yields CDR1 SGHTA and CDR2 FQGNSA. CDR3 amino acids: CASSLNDGYEQYF. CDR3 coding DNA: TGTGCCAGCAGCCTAAATGATGGCTACGAGCAGTACTTC. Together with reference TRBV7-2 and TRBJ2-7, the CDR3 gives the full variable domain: GAGVSQSPSNKVTEKGKDVELRCDPISGHTALYWYRQSLGQGLEFLIYFQGNSAPDKSGLPSDRFSAERTGGSVSTLTIQRTQQEDSAVYLCASSLNDGYEQYFGPGTRLTVT.

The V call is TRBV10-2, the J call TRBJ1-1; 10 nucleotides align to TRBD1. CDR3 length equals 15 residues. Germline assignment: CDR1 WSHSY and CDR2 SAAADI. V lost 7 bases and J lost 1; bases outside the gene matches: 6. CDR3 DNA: TGCGCCAGCAACGGACAGGGGGGTTCGAACACTGAAGCTTTCTTT. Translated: CASNGQGGSNTEAFF.

The CDR3 sequence is CASSFSGSSGRYEQFF. The CDR3 region has the DNA TGTGCCAGCAGCTTTTCCGGGAGTAGCGGGAGGTATGAGCAGTTCTTC. The chain joins TRBV11-2 to TRBJ2-1; the match to TRBD2 covers 10 bases. The junction had 10 bases not matched to a gene; V was cut back by 3 bases and J by 8 bases. CDR3 length: 16 amino acids. Germline CDR1 and CDR2: SGHAT and FQNNGV. Supplemented by reference TRBV11-2 and TRBJ2-1, the full variable domain reads EAGVAQSPRYKIIEKRQSVAFWCNPISGHATLYWYQQILGQGPKLLIQFQNNGVVDDSQLPKDRFSAERLKGVDSTLKIQPAKLEDSAVYLCASSFSGSSGRYEQFFGPGTRLTVL.

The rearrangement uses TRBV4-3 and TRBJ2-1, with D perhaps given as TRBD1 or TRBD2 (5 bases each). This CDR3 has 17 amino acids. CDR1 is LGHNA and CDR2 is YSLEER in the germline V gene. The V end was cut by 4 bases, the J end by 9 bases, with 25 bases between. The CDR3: CASSLWGYAGGGLEQFF. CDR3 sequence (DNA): TGCGCCAGCAGCCTCTGGGGGTATGCAGGAGGAGGTCTTGAGCAGTTCTTC.

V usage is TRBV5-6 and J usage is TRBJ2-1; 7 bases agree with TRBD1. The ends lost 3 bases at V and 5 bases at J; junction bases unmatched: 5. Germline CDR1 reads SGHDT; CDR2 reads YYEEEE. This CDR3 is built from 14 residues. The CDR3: CASSSDREDNEQFF. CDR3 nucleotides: TGTGCCAGCAGCTCCGACAGGGAAGACAATGAGCAGTTCTTC.

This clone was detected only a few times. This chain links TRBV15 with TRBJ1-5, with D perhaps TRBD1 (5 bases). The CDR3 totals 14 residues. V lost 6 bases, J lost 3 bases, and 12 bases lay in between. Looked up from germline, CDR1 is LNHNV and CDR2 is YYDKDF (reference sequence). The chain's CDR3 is CATSKIGTNQPQHF. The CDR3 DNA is TGTGCCACCAGTAAAATAGGGACCAATCAGCCCCAGCATTTT. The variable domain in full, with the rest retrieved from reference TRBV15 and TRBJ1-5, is DAMVIQNPRYQVTQFGKPVTLSCSQTLNHNVMYWYQQKSSQAPKLLFHYYDKDFNNEADTPDNFQSRRPNTSFCFLDIRSPGLGDTAMYLCATSKIGTNQPQHFGDGTRLSIL.